This TCR beta chain was retrieved from a study of blood T cell repertoires in COVID-19. The table came from immunoSEQ multiplex PCR; TCRdb's copy has only in-frame clones and leaves some out. The table lists 250,000 to 300,000 clones, about nine tenths of them singletons. This CDR3 contains 13 residues. V gave up 3 bases and J gave up 7 bases, with 10 bases separating them. The germline gives CDR1 WSHSY, CDR2 SAAADI. The receptor comes from a woman aged 40 to 55 with acute COVID-19. Specimen: PBMCs or T cells enriched from blood (not recorded which). The chain is built from TRBV10-2 and TRBJ1-5, with D hard to call. The CDR3 DNA follows: TGCGCCAGCAGTGAATCAGCCGGGCAGCCCCAGCATTTT. Amino acid sequence: CASSESAGQPQHF.